The present entry profiles one T cell receptor (beta chain) with its context. Its cognate antigen is unknown. The data stem from a study of T cell responses to AZD1222 COVID-19 vaccine. Study as a whole: Second doses at about 4 or about 12 weeks were pooled. Notes on the study in general: Most donors were white British, females outnumbered males, and clonal diversity was possibly underestimated. Sampling captured repertoires only after the peak T cell response.

Trimming cost V 0 bases and J 6 bases; bases outside gene matches: 2. CDR1 is SGHRS and CDR2 is YFSETQ in the germline V gene. The CDR3 length is 15 residues. TCRdb's copy holds only in-frame clones and misses some; the assay was immunoSEQ multiplex PCR. This sample has 170,000 or so clones; approximately 90% occur once, and the top ten carry around 2.9%. This TCR derives from an adult in good health. This specimen was peripheral blood, taken on day 0 of AZD1222 vaccination. The chain couples TRBV5-1 to TRBJ1-6; 8 bases line up with TRBD1. This chain's CDR3 is CASSLGQGINSPLHF. DNA of the CDR3: TGCGCCAGCAGCTTGGGACAGGGGATTAATTCACCCCTCCACTTT.